What follows are 31 T cell receptor beta chains derived from one specimen sequenced in a study of shared clonotypes between healthy human individuals. Sequencing was performed with immunoSEQ multiplex PCR; in TCRdb, only in-frame clones are kept and a portion is missing. The table shows 450,000 to 700,000 clones, with 95% to 96% occurring only once. In the naive CD8 group, cells lacked CD45RO and were positively selected for CCR7, so terminally differentiated effector memory CD45RA+ cells were left out. The sample was naive CD8+ T cells sorted from blood. The receptors were gathered from a woman under 40 in good health.

V usage is TRBV7-6 and J usage is TRBJ2-2, with 13 bases fitting TRBD2. The J segment lost 7 bases and the V segment lost 5 bases, leaving 4 bases of the junction unmatched. The CDR3 is 15 amino acids. CDR1 is SGHVS and CDR2 is FNYEAQ in the germline V gene. CDR3 protein: CASSGLAGEGGELFF. In nucleotides, the CDR3 is TGTGCCAGCAGCGGACTAGCGGGAGAAGGCGGGGAGCTGTTTTTT.

The chain joins TRBV5-1 to TRBJ2-5; D gene unclear. The DNA end is a closer match to TRBJ2-7, so the J assignment may be wrong. CDR1 is SGHRS and CDR2 is YFSETQ in the germline V gene. This CDR3 has 14 amino acids. The CDR3 DNA follows: TGCGCCAGCAGCTTGGCGGTAGGGTTCTACGAGCAGTACTTC. Translating it yields CASSLAVGFYEQYF.

This rearrangement joins TRBV21-1 to TRBJ2-7. TRBV21-1 is annotated as a pseudogene. The CDR3 runs to 15 residues. The CDR3 nucleotides are TGTGCCAGCAGCAAAGGGCGCCAGAGCTCCTACGAGCAGTACTTC. Protein product: CASSKGRQSSYEQYF.

The rearrangement joins TRBV28 to TRBJ1-1, with 11 bases aligning to TRBD1. V shed 3 bases, J shed 10 bases, and the junction held 7 bases outside the gene matches. CDR1 is MDHEN and CDR2 is SYDVKM in the germline V gene. This CDR3 contains 14 residues. Here the CDR3 reads CASSFPDRGRGAFF. The DNA for the CDR3 is TGTGCCAGCAGTTTCCCGGACAGGGGGCGGGGAGCTTTCTTT.

This chain connects TRBV14 to TRBJ2-5; the match to TRBD2 covers 10 bases. The CDR3 consists of 15 residues. V shed 2 bases, J shed 3 bases, and the junction held 3 bases outside the gene matches. Per germline, CDR1 SGHDN and CDR2 FVKESK. CDR3 in DNA: TGTGCCAGCAGCCAAACCGGACTAGCGGAAGAGACCCAGTACTTC. Amino acids: CASSQTGLAEETQYF. Complete variable domain (other parts from reference TRBV14 and TRBJ2-5): EAGVTQFPSHSVIEKGQTVTLRCDPISGHDNLYWYRRVMGKEIKFLLHFVKESKQDESGMPNNRFLAERTGGTYSTLKVQPAELEDSGVYFCASSQTGLAEETQYFGPGTRLLVL.

The chain is built from TRBV4-1 and TRBJ1-1; D uncertain. The V and J ends lost 0 bases and 0 bases respectively, with 8 bases between them. Germline lookup yields CDR1 MGHRA and CDR2 YSYEKL. There are 15 residues in the CDR3. The CDR3 coding sequence is TGCGCCAGCAGCCAAGATGCGTTTTTGAACACTGAAGCTTTCTTT. Amino acids: CASSQDAFLNTEAFF.

The chain combines TRBV2 with TRBJ1-2; D unclear. Trimming removed 6 bases from V and 4 bases from J, with 9 bases in between. The CDR3 sequence is 12 residues long. From germline, CDR1 is SNHLY and CDR2 FYNNEI. The CDR3: CASSFIGYGYTF. CDR3 nucleotides: TGTGCCAGCAGCTTTATAGGCTATGGCTACACCTTC. The variable domain in full, completed from reference TRBV2 and TRBJ1-2, reads EPEVTQTPSHQVTQMGQEVILRCVPISNHLYFYWYRQILGQKVEFLVSFYNNEISEKSEIFDDQFSVERPDGSNFTLKIRSTKLEDSAMYFCASSFIGYGYTFGSGTRLTVV.

This chain uses TRBV7-8 with TRBJ2-1, with D unresolved. CDR3 size: 14 residues. Per germline, CDR1 SGHVS and CDR2 FQNEAQ. V lost 3 bases, J lost 10 bases, and 16 bases lay in between. The CDR3 loop is CASSFVAPGSEQFF. The CDR3 coding sequence is TGTGCCAGCAGCTTCGTAGCCCCGGGTTCGGAGCAGTTCTTC. The full variable domain, with the rest looked up from reference TRBV7-8 and TRBJ2-1, is GAGVSQSPRYKVAKRGQDVALRCDPISGHVSLFWYQQALGQGPEFLTYFQNEAQLDKSGLPSDRFFAERPEGSVSTLKIQRTQQEDSAVYLCASSFVAPGSEQFFGPGTRLTVL.

V usage is TRBV5-6 and J usage is TRBJ2-1; TRBD1 is a possible D gene (5 bases). The germline gives CDR1 SGHDT, CDR2 YYEEEE. The CDR3 length is 17 residues. V lost 4 bases and J 4 bases, leaving 21 bases between the germline ends. The CDR3 coding sequence is TGTGCCAGCAGCCGTCCTGTAGGGGCAGGAATGTACAATGAGCAGTTCTTC. This translates into CASSRPVGAGMYNEQFF. Supplemented by reference TRBV5-6 and TRBJ2-1, the full variable domain reads DAGVTQSPTHLIKTRGQQVTLRCSPKSGHDTVSWYQQALGQGPQFIFQYYEEEERQRGNFPDRFSGHQFPNYSSELNVNALLLGDSALYLCASSRPVGAGMYNEQFFGPGTRLTVL.

The chain joins TRBV4-1 to TRBJ2-3; 9 bases match TRBD2. Germline V lookup: CDR1 MGHRA, CDR2 YSYEKL. The CDR3 runs to 15 residues. The J segment lost 5 bases and the V segment lost 1 base, leaving 4 bases of the junction unmatched. In nucleotides, the CDR3 is TGCGCCAGCAGCCAAGCTAGCGGGATTGTAGATACGCAGTATTTT. Encoded protein: CASSQASGIVDTQYF.

The chain combines TRBV28 with TRBJ1-5, with D perhaps TRBD1 (5 bases). The V end lost 3 bases, the J end lost 6 bases, and 18 bases lay between the germline ends. Germline loops: CDR1 MDHEN, CDR2 SYDVKM. This CDR3 contains 16 residues. The CDR3 DNA is TGTGCCAGCAGTTTGGGGGTACCGGGCCGGGGTCAGCCCCAGCATTTT. This translates into CASSLGVPGRGQPQHF. The full variable domain, rest sourced from reference TRBV28 and TRBJ1-5, is DVKVTQSSRYLVKRTGEKVFLECVQDMDHENMFWYRQDPGLGLRLIYFSYDVKMKEKGDIPEGYSVSREKKERFSLILESASTNQTSMYLCASSLGVPGRGQPQHFGDGTRLSIL.

The gene calls are TRBV28 and TRBJ1-5; D is unclear. CDR1 is MDHEN and CDR2 is SYDVKM in the germline V gene. This CDR3 contains 14 residues. V was trimmed by 6 bases and J by 7 bases, leaving 16 bases between them. The chain's CDR3 is CASRAWETRQPQHF. As DNA, the CDR3 is TGTGCCAGCAGGGCCTGGGAAACCCGACAGCCCCAGCATTTT.

The chain links TRBV7-2 to TRBJ1-1, with D perhaps TRBD1 (5 bases). Trimming cost V 5 bases and J 3 bases, with 13 bases left between them. Germline V gene data show CDR1 as SGHTA and CDR2 as FQGNSA. CDR3 length: 14 residues. The DNA of the CDR3 is TGTGCCAGCAGCGTGGAGGGGATGTACACTGAAGCTTTCTTT. Translating gives CASSVEGMYTEAFF.

This chain uses TRBV19 with TRBJ2-5, with 7 positions matching TRBD2. The CDR3 covers 15 residues. Germline loops: CDR1 LNHDA, CDR2 SQIVND (reference sequence). Trimming removed 5 bases from V and 4 bases from J; junction bases left unmatched: 10. The CDR3 nucleotides read TGTGCCAGTAGTCCCCGGACTAGGATAGGAGAGACCCAGTACTTC. Translated, it gives CASSPRTRIGETQYF.

To note about this clone: The sample carries other DNA sequences with the same CDR3. The V call is TRBV27, the J call TRBJ2-3, with 11 bases identical to TRBD2. The germline V gene has CDR1 MNHEY and CDR2 SMNVEV (reference sequence). This CDR3 has 15 residues. Trimming cost V 5 bases and J 5 bases; bases outside gene matches: 6. CDR3 in DNA: TGTGCCAGCAGTCCTGGGACTAGCGGAAGAGATACGCAGTATTTT. Translation: CASSPGTSGRDTQYF.

This clone appeared a single time. This chain joins TRBV11-3 and TRBJ1-1; D possibly corresponds to TRBD1 (5 bases). Trimming stripped 1 base from V and 4 bases from J, with 25 bases between. The germline V gene has CDR1 SGHNT and CDR2 YENEEA. The CDR3 spans 19 residues. The CDR3 DNA reads TGTGCCAGCAGCTTAGGCGGGGCTAACGACCCTATGGTGGGCACTGAAGCTTTCTTT. It encodes CASSLGGANDPMVGTEAFF.

The rearrangement uses TRBV5-4 and TRBJ2-1; D is uncertain. CDR3 length: 15 amino acids. Trimming shortened V by 0 bases and J by 1 base, and 8 bases separated the two germline ends. In germline, CDR1 is SGHNT, CDR2 YYREEE (reference sequence). CDR3 loop: CASSLELLSYNEQFF. The CDR3 DNA sequence: TGTGCCAGCAGCTTGGAACTACTTTCCTACAATGAGCAGTTCTTC. The entire variable domain, with the rest obtained from reference TRBV5-4 and TRBJ2-1, is as follows: ETGVTQSPTHLIKTRGQQVTLRCSSQSGHNTVSWYQQALGQGPQFIFQYYREEENGRGNFPPRFSGLQFPNYSSELNVNALELDDSALYLCASSLELLSYNEQFFGPGTRLTVL.

The rearrangement uses TRBV5-6 and TRBJ2-5; the D gene is possibly TRBD2 (5 bases). CDR3 length: 17 residues. In germline, CDR1 is SGHDT, CDR2 YYEEEE. V lost 1 base to trimming and J lost 1 base, with 17 bases between them. CDR3 sequence reads: CASSLLGAVGSQETQYF. CDR3 DNA: TGTGCCAGCAGCTTGTTGGGAGCCGTAGGGAGCCAAGAGACCCAGTACTTC.

This chain joins TRBV7-9 and TRBJ2-1; possible D gene TRBD2, 5 bases. Trimming removed 8 bases at V and 2 bases at J, with 13 bases between. The V gene's germline CDR1 is SEHNR and CDR2 FQNEAQ (reference sequence). CDR3 length: 14 residues. The CDR3 DNA sequence: TGTGCCAGCGGCGTTGAGGGCCCCTACAATGAGCAGTTCTTC. Protein: CASGVEGPYNEQFF.

This clone was seen just once. The chain recombines TRBV6-6 with TRBJ2-5; D not resolved. The CDR3 spans 13 residues. Trimming removed 4 bases at V and 2 bases at J, with 8 bases between. In germline, CDR1 is MNHNY, CDR2 SVGAGI (reference sequence). Here the CDR3 DNA reads TGTGCCAGCAGTTGGACGGCTCAAGAGACCCAGTACTTC. Its translation: CASSWTAQETQYF.

The chain recombines TRBV28 with TRBJ2-5, with D perhaps being TRBD1 or TRBD2 (6 bases each). Germline V CDR1 and CDR2: MDHEN, SYDVKM. V was cut by 7 bases and J by 4 bases, with 13 bases left in between. The CDR3 is 13 residues long. The CDR3 sequence is CASNGGGIETQYF. CDR3 nucleotides: TGTGCCAGCAATGGGGGCGGGATAGAGACCCAGTACTTC.

The chain is built from TRBV27 and TRBJ2-1; 10 bases are a match to TRBD2. CDR3 length equals 17 residues. The J segment lost 0 bases and the V segment lost 5 bases, leaving 7 bases of the junction unmatched. In germline, CDR1 is MNHEY, CDR2 SMNVEV (reference sequence). In DNA form, the CDR3 reads TGTGCCAGCAGTCCTAATAGCGGGAGGAGCTCCTACAATGAGCAGTTCTTC. Its protein is CASSPNSGRSSYNEQFF.

The chain couples TRBV11-3 to TRBJ2-5, with D perhaps TRBD2 (5 bases). V was shortened by 5 bases and J by 11 bases, with 15 bases between the two germline ends. Germline V gene lookup returns CDR1 SGHNT and CDR2 YENEEA. CDR3 size: 12 residues. The CDR3 is CASSLGEGEQYF. CDR3 DNA: TGTGCCAGCAGCCTGGGTGAGGGTGAGCAGTACTTC.

This chain links TRBV28 with TRBJ1-5, with D perhaps TRBD1 (5 bases). Germline lookup yields CDR1 MDHEN and CDR2 SYDVKM. The CDR3 has 13 amino acids. The germline V and J ends were trimmed by 2 bases and 7 bases, with 9 bases remaining between them. CDR3 protein: CASSLRTPQPQHF. The CDR3 DNA sequence: TGTGCCAGCAGTTTAAGGACACCACAGCCCCAGCATTTT.

The chain carries TRBV27 and TRBJ2-1; 9 positions agree with TRBD2. The CDR3 spans 16 residues. CDR1 is MNHEY and CDR2 is SMNVEV in the germline V gene (reference sequence). The V and J ends lost 4 bases and 5 bases, in that order; junction bases with no gene match: 9. CDR3 amino acids: CASSSPGVAGDNEQFF. As DNA, the CDR3 is TGTGCCAGCAGTTCCCCCGGAGTAGCGGGAGACAATGAGCAGTTCTTC.

This chain joins TRBV7-8 and TRBJ2-1, with D tentatively TRBD2 (6 bases). The V end was cut by 2 bases, the J end by 8 bases, with 13 bases between. CDR1 is SGHVS and CDR2 is FQNEAQ in the germline V gene. The CDR3 runs to 14 residues. This chain's CDR3 is CASSLIVGLDEQFF. The CDR3 coding sequence is TGTGCCAGCAGCTTAATTGTGGGACTCGATGAGCAGTTCTTC.

This chain joins TRBV4-2 and TRBJ2-1; perhaps TRBD2 as D (6 bases). The germline V gene encodes CDR1 LGHNA and CDR2 YNFKEQ. Deletions cut 1 base from V and 7 bases from J, with 17 bases between. There are 16 residues in the CDR3. CDR3 in DNA: TGTGCCAGCAGCCAAGGTACGGAGGGAGTGGATAATGAGCAGTTCTTC. Its translation: CASSQGTEGVDNEQFF.

The V gene is TRBV30, the J gene TRBJ2-1, with TRBD2 matching over 7 bases. This CDR3 spans 14 amino acids. The ends lost 4 bases at V and 5 bases at J; junction bases unmatched: 8. CDR1 is GTSNPN and CDR2 is SVGIG in the germline V gene (reference sequence). This CDR3 is CAWTGAGLHNEQFF. The CDR3 DNA is TGTGCCTGGACCGGAGCGGGATTGCACAATGAGCAGTTCTTC.

The rearrangement links TRBV16 to TRBJ2-1; 9 nucleotides match TRBD1. The junction had 1 base not matched to a gene; V was cut back by 0 bases and J by 1 base. Germline values: CDR1 KGHSY, CDR2 FQNENV. This CDR3 spans 16 amino acids. This CDR3 reads CASSQSDRGSYNEQFF. Here the CDR3 DNA reads TGTGCCAGCAGCCAATCAGACAGGGGGTCCTACAATGAGCAGTTCTTC.

The gene calls are TRBV28 and TRBJ2-7; the D gene could be TRBD1 or TRBD2 (5 bases each). The CDR3 contains 13 residues. Trimming took 7 bases from V and 6 from J, leaving 16 bases between them. CDR1 MDHEN and CDR2 SYDVKM come from the germline V gene. CDR3 coding DNA: TGTGCCAGCAATAGGCGGGTTGGGGGCGAGCAGTACTTC. Protein product: CASNRRVGGEQYF.

This rearrangement joins TRBV6-1 to TRBJ2-1; the D gene is possibly TRBD1 (6 bases). This CDR3 has 14 residues. From germline, CDR1 is MNHNS and CDR2 SASEGT. Trimming cost V 2 bases and J 6 bases, with 11 bases left between them. CDR3 nucleotide sequence: TGTGCCAGCAGTGAACTGGGGGCGGGCAATGAGCAGTTCTTC. Protein sequence: CASSELGAGNEQFF.